This TCR beta chain was observed in a study of spatial heterogeneity in lung cancer. The overall study: Raw-read counts averaged over ten per unique TCR and UMI combination.

Indicated time point: sample taken at primary tumor resection. Unsorted tumor, nontumor lung tissue or cryopreserved PBMC supplied the whole RNA. The donor population consisted of just over 70 patients with untreated, early-stage non-small cell lung cancer. This clonotype was seen many times. On each TCR cDNA molecule, a unique molecular identifier was present. TCRdb itself ran the 5' RACE reads through MiXCR, one entry per CDR3 protein. The table shows 6,000 or so distinct CDR3 sequences, with approximately 13% occurring only once. CDR3 size: 11 residues. Trimming pared 1 base from V and 15 bases from J, leaving 10 bases between. Looked up from germline, CDR1 is SGHAT and CDR2 is FQNNGV.

The TCR sequence derives from a male donor with early-stage non-small cell lung cancer. The sequencing used normal lung tissue next to the tumor, collected at surgery. J is TRBJ2-1 and V is TRBV11-2; D is unclear. CDR3 residues: CASSLGGIGFF. For the CDR3, the DNA is TGTGCCAGCAGCTTAGGGGGAATTGGGTTCTTC. Filled out from reference TRBV11-2 and TRBJ2-1, the complete variable domain reads EAGVAQSPRYKIIEKRQSVAFWCNPISGHATLYWYQQILGQGPKLLIQFQNNGVVDDSQLPKDRFSAERLKGVDSTLKIQPAKLEDSAVYLCASSLGGIGFFGPGTRLTVL.